This T cell receptor (beta chain) stems from a study of shared clonotypes between healthy human individuals. There are 11 residues in the CDR3. CDR1 and CDR2 from the germline V gene are SGHTA and FQGNSA. Trimming removed 10 bases at V and 4 bases at J, with 11 bases between. Assay used: immunoSEQ multiplex PCR; TCRdb lists only in-frame clones, some missing. The data show 550,000 to 700,000 clones, around four fifths seen once. This sequence originates from a woman aged 25 to 45 in good health. The specimen sequenced was memory CD4+ T cells sorted from blood. The subset: CD45RA-negative fraction. The chain is built from TRBV7-2 and TRBJ2-7; no reliable D call. The CDR3 reads CANNPSYEQYF. CDR3 coding DNA: TGTGCCAACAATCCCTCTTACGAGCAGTACTTC.